The source of this T cell receptor beta chain is a study of T-cell reconstitution after alpha-beta-depleted transplantation in children (dated by TCRdb to the mid-2010s). About the study as a whole: T-cell immune reconstitution after TCRalphabeta/CD19-depleted allogeneic hematopoietic cell transplantation in children was quantitatively tracked in the study by means of TCR repertoire profiling. Findings and caveats that apply to the study as a whole: Over the following months the frequencies of hyperexpanded clones went down, and after one year T-cell counts and TCRbeta diversity were mostly credited to newly produced T cells. The high TCRbeta diversity at day 60 in some patients was ascribed to recipient T cells and intrathymic progenitors that had survived conditioning. About two months after transplant, the apparently early recovery of alphabetaT-cell counts reportedly depended on just several hundred clones that had expanded rapidly and came from non-depleted graft cells.

Read against the paper, the sample's treatment or condition label means: allogeneic hematopoietic cell transplantation with graft depleted of TCRalphabeta T cells and CD19 B cells. The transplant recipients were children given TCRalphabeta/CD19-depleted allogeneic hematopoietic cell grafts. The CDR3 numbers 18 residues from cysteine through phenylalanine. CDR3 DNA only is kept here, 54 bases in frame from base 1. V lost 3 bases and J lost 0 bases; the stretch between them is 21 bases long. Sequences KGHSH (CDR1) and LQKENI (CDR2) are obtained from the germline V gene. Receptors were amplified or captured by PCR. Instrument on record: Illumina HiSeq 2500. Molecular barcoding was employed in the preparation of TCR libraries, with unique molecular identifiers being used to normalize TCRbeta repertoire quantification. The raw public reads went through TCRdb reprocessing: fastp at Q25, MiXCR clone calling, in-frame beta chains kept. A single entry per CDR3 protein holds the most common genes and DNA from its merged rows. The sample contains approximately 210,000 distinct CDR3 sequences, 17% of them found a single time. Of the sample, about 41% falls within the top ten clones.

This clonotype has just a few counts. Its cognate antigen has yet to be identified. Base-call qualities are not available, and no considerably larger clone is one nucleotide away. The V gene is TRBV18 and the J gene is TRBJ2-7, with no reliable assignment of the D segment. The sequencing used PBMCs, mostly from graft donor cells, collected 360 days after TCRalphabeta/CD19-depleted stem cell transplant. This clonotype originated in a male patient between 2 and 10 years old who had a stem cell transplant for acute lymphoblastic leukemia, so the T cells may come from the graft donor. The encoded CDR3 is CASSPYTPRALYSYEQYF. The nucleotide sequence is TGTGCCAGCTCACCGTACACGCCAAGAGCCCTATACTCCTACGAGCAGTACTTC.